This T cell receptor (beta chain) was documented in a study of beta chain features in type 1 diabetes. Study-level points and caveats: TCRB rearrangement may or may not be influenced by HLA type; here this remained unresolved. In cDNA sequencing, cells with high TCR expression could be over-represented.

Investigators reverse transcribed all isolated RNA, so they sequenced expressed TCRB transcripts. The repertoire was sequenced with immunoSEQ multiplex PCR; TCRdb's copy has only in-frame clones and lacks some. The sample has almost 250,000 clones; 14% are singletons. The CDR3 has 18 amino acids. CDR1 is SGHRS and CDR2 is YFSETQ in the germline V gene. V gave up 2 bases and J gave up 4 bases; unmatched junction bases: 13. The table lists this clone with a few counts. Its antigen is undetermined. V gene TRBV5-1 combines with J gene TRBJ2-5, with 11 nucleotides matching TRBD2. This TCR derives from a woman aged 40 to 49 in good health. Material: naive CD4+ T cells from blood. Here the CDR3 DNA reads TGCGCCAGCAGCTTTAGAATCCTAGCGGGGGGCAACGGAGAGACCCAGTACTTC. The encoded protein is CASSFRILAGGNGETQYF.